This T cell receptor beta chain was sequenced in a study of response to subunit inactivated influenza vaccine. J lost 10 bases, V lost 6 bases, and 19 bases had no gene match. The CDR3 length is 17 residues. MiXCR, applied by TCRdb to the RT-PCR reads, yields one record per CDR3 protein. The repertoire holds more than 700,000 distinct CDR3 sequences, with around 20% as singletons. Notes on the study in general: Authors suggested that a seasonal influenza vaccination recruits few new T cells each time.

There are many counts of this clonotype. Its specificity is not known. The chain combines TRBV12-3 or TRBV12-4 with TRBJ2-1; 9 nucleotides align to TRBD2. The receptor's source is a man aged 50 to 59 who received an inactivated influenza vaccine. Sequenced here: PBMCs from blood, sampled about 5 days after vaccination. The CDR3 nucleotides are TGTGCCAGCAGCCCCGCCCAAGGAGCGGGGGGCCGAGGGGAGCAGTTCTTC. As protein: CASSPAQGAGGRGEQFF.